Sequencing of this T cell receptor beta chain was carried out in a study of shared clonotypes between healthy human individuals. The overall study: The plates for each donor numbered three CD4 naive, three CD4 memory, two CD8 naive and one CD8 memory.

Terminally differentiated effector memory CD45RA+ cells were excluded from the naive CD8 cells, which were CD45RO-negative and positively selected for CCR7. V was pared by 3 bases and J by 0 bases, with 21 bases between. Germline V gene data show CDR1 as PRHDT and CDR2 as FYEKMQ (reference sequence). The CDR3 totals 18 residues. Study-level findings and limits: What limited the represented genetic and exposure-history diversity was the small number of donors. Memory subsets generally showed lower estimated richness than naive subsets.

Each replicate PCR on the sorted subsets used approximately 180 ng DNA (around 31,000 T cell genomes). Some clones are missing from TCRdb's copy, which holds only in-frame ones; the method was immunoSEQ multiplex PCR. The sample records about 2 million clones, about 95% being singletons. As concerns this clone: The antigen remains unidentified.

The clonotype comes from a man aged 18 to 30 in good health. The genes are TRBV13 and TRBJ2-7; a possible D gene is TRBD2 (6 bases). The sample comprised naive CD8+ T cells sorted from blood. The CDR3 here is CASSFSESLGGTSYEQYF. CDR3 in DNA: TGTGCCAGCAGCTTTAGCGAATCTCTTGGCGGGACCTCCTACGAGCAGTACTTC. Full variable domain (remainder filled in from reference TRBV13 and TRBJ2-7): AAGVIQSPRHLIKEKRETATLKCYPIPRHDTVYWYQQGPGQDPQFLISFYEKMQSDKGSIPDRFSAQQFSDYHSELNMSSLELGDSALYFCASSFSESLGGTSYEQYFGPGTRLTVT.